The clone carrying this TCR beta chain was seen a few times. Its antigen is currently unknown. It was through 5'RACE template switching that TCR cDNA was made, with a universal primer site and UMIs added. TCRdb reprocessed the 5' RACE reads with MiXCR, giving one entry per CDR3 protein. There are 500,000 to 650,000 distinct CDR3 sequences in the sample; 9% to 15% occur only once, and just under 15% lies in the top ten. The sample originates from a study of T cells after yellow fever vaccination. Study observations and caveats: After the booster, approximately 96% of CD4 and 88% of CD8 primary-response clones were re-detected. The secondary response was weaker but peaked faster, day 5 versus 15. Researchers cautioned that FACS-sorted repertoires could harbor abundant clonotypes contaminating from the bulk population.

The CDR3 is made up of 19 amino acids. The germline V gene encodes CDR1 KGHSH and CDR2 LQKENI. The V gene end was trimmed by 3 bases and the J gene end by 0 bases; junction bases not matched to a gene: 16. The chain couples TRBV18 to TRBJ2-7, with 8 bases identical to TRBD2. The specimen was PBMCs, collected on the day of the yellow fever booster vaccination. The TCR comes from a man younger than 45 who received the YFV17D yellow fever vaccine. The CDR3 DNA reads TGTGCCAGCTCACCCCCATTACTAAGAGGCGCGGGGGGCTCCTACGAGCAGTACTTC. Residues: CASSPPLLRGAGGSYEQYF. The full variable domain, in which reference TRBV18 and TRBJ2-7 provide the parts outside the CDR3, is NAGVMQNPRHLVRRRGQEARLRCSPMKGHSHVYWYRQLPEEGLKFMVYLQKENIIDESGMPKERFSAEFPKEGPSILRIQQVVRGDSAAYFCASSPPLLRGAGGSYEQYFGPGTRLTVT.